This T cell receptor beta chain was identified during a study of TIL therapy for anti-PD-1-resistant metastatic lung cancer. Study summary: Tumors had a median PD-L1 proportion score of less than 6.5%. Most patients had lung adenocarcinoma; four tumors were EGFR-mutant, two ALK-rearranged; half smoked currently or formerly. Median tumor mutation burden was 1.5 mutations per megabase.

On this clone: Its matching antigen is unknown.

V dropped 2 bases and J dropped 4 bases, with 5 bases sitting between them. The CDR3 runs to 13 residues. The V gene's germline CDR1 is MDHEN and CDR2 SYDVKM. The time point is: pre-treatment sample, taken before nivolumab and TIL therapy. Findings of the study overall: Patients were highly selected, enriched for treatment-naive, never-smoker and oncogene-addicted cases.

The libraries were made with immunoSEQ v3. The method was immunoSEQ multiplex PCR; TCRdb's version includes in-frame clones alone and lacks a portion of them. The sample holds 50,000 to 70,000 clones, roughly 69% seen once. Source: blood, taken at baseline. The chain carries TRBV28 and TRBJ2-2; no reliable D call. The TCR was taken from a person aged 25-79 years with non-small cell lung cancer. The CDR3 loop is CASSLVSTGELFF. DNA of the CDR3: TGTGCCAGCAGTTTAGTTAGCACCGGGGAGCTGTTTTTT. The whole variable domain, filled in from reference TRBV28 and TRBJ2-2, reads DVKVTQSSRYLVKRTGEKVFLECVQDMDHENMFWYRQDPGLGLRLIYFSYDVKMKEKGDIPEGYSVSREKKERFSLILESASTNQTSMYLCASSLVSTGELFFGEGSRLTVL.